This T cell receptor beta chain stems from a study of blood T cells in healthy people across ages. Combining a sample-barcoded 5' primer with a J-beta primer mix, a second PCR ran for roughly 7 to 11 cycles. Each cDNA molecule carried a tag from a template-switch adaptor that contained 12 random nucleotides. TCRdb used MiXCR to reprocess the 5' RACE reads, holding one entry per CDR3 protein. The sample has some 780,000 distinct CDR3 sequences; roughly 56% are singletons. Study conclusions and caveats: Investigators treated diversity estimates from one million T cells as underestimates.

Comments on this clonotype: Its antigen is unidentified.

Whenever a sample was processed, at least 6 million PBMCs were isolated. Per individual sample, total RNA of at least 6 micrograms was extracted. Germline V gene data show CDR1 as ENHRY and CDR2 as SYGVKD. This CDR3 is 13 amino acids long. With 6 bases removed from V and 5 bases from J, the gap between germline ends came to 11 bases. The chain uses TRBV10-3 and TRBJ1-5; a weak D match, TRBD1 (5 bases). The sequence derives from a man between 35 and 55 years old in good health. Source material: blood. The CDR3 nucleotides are TGTGCCATCAGCCGGGACCCCGATCAGCCCCAGCATTTT. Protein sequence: CAISRDPDQPQHF.